This TCR beta chain is from a study of T cell changes during pregnancy in multiple sclerosis. The CDR3 is 12 residues long. V was trimmed by 3 bases and J by 15 bases, leaving 15 bases between them. Looked up from germline, CDR1 is LNHDA and CDR2 is SQIVND (reference sequence). Sequencing used immunoSEQ multiplex PCR; TCRdb keeps in-frame clones, though not all of them. Here the sample spans fewer than 65,000 clones, around 91% being singletons. The receptor comes from a female donor in good health, enrolled as a control in a pregnancy study. This sequence joins TRBV19 and TRBJ1-5; weak D call: TRBD1 (5 bases). The sample was peripheral blood, taken after pregnancy. CDR3 in amino acids: CASSMPGTPAHF. The CDR3 nucleotides are TGTGCCAGTAGTATGCCCGGGACTCCAGCGCATTTT.